This T cell receptor beta chain was profiled in a study of graft-versus-host responses after intestinal transplantation (dated by TCRdb to about 2021). Notes on the research overall: The transplants that recipients got were multivisceral, liver-intestinal, or isolated intestinal. Anti-thymocyte globulin induction was given to all recipients, followed by maintenance tacrolimus and steroids for about 3 years. After intestinal transplantation, graft-versus-host and host-versus-graft alloreactive T cell clones in the graft, circulation and bone marrow were tracked using bulk TCR-beta CDR3 sequencing. To identify alloreactive clones, pre-transplant mixed lymphocyte reaction products were sequenced and compared with unstimulated pre-transplant donor and recipient T cells. The cohort enrolled roughly 25 intestinal transplant recipients including one retransplant, and a few patients lacking pretransplant specimens were excluded. A peak of at least 4% donor T cells among recipient peripheral blood mononuclear cells was the definition used for donor T cell macrochimerism. Rather than being sequenced by the commercial service, samples from a few later patients were sequenced in-house on an Illumina MiSeq and processed with MiXCR. Overall study outcomes, separate from this receptor: High GvH to HvG T cell clonal ratios were observed in the allografts of patients with donor T cell macrochimerism. Early after transplant, peak levels of circulating GvH clones were associated with declines in HvG clones. The conclusions were limited by the relatively low number and heterogeneity of the intestinal transplant patients. GvH clones were detected in recipient bone marrow, and some of these GvH clones were observed earlier in ileal mucosa or blood, consistent with an intestinal mucosal origin.

The time point label on this specimen signifies: cells obtained before transplantation from donor or recipient. CD3+CD4+ and CD3+CD8+ populations were FACS-sorted from unstimulated pre-transplant donor and recipient cells taken from spleen or lymph nodes. The library was built by means of the immunoSEQ multiplex PCR assay. For most patients, genomic DNA was isolated with the Qiagen DNeasy Blood and Tissue Kit and sent frozen to Adaptive Biotechnologies for TCR sequencing. For most patients, genomic DNA was subjected to high-throughput TCR-beta CDR3 sequencing by Adaptive Biotechnologies. The paper's processing steps were these. TCR sequencing data for roughly 17 patients were retrieved from Adaptive's ImmunoSEQ software; three other patients were processed with MiXCR and VDJtools. To correct CD4 versus CD8 sorting errors, sequences present in both subsets at a frequency ratio below 5:1 were removed. Because the origin of CDR3 nucleotide sequences shared between donor and recipient could not be assigned, those sequences were removed. To count as alloreactive, a clone needed at least 2-fold expansion over unstimulated cells and a minimum CFSE-low frequency of 0.002% (template counts) or 0.001% (read counts). Clones detected in sequenced pre-transplant spleen, lymph node, or MLR CFSE-low populations of the donor or recipient were defined as mappable. Cumulative frequency of alloreactive clones was calculated as a percentage of all sequences weighted by copy number. This immuneACCESS table, as held by TCRdb, lists in-frame sequences with V and J called but not all clones. Of the missing ones, under half trace to an unresolved V gene in checked studies; the others have no known cause. The DNA gave D and trimming, while V, J and clone size come from that table. This sample holds approximately 50,000 clones; approximately 88% were observed only once. Of the sample, less than 0.55% is held by the ten largest clones.

Notes on this clone: Its antigen is not yet known. Base-call qualities are not available, and no considerably larger clone is one nucleotide away.

From the cysteine through the phenylalanine, the CDR3 covers 12 amino acids. The entry retains the CDR3 DNA only, 36 bases that are in frame from base 1. Trimming at the junction amounts to 6 bases on V and 7 bases on J, and the germline ends lie 12 bases apart. From the germline V gene, CDR1 is MNHEY and CDR2 is SVGAGI. The chain was built from TRBV6-5 and TRBJ1-2; possibly the D gene is TRBD1, per 5 matching bases. The sequenced sample was unstimulated CD4+ T cells sorted from spleen or lymph node cells, obtained before transplant. This TCR came from a human donor who was the organ donor for an intestinal transplant. In nucleotides, the sequence is TGTGCCAGCAGGTACCCCGGGGGTGGCTACACCTTC. Translation gives CASRYPGGGYTF.